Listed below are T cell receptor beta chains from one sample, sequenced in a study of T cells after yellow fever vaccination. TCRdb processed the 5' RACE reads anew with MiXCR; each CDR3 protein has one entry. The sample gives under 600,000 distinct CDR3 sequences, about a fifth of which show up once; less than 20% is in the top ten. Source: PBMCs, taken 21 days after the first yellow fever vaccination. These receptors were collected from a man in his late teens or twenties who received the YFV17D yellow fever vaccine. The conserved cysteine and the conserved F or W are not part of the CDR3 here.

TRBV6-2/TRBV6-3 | ASSPGLGGYT
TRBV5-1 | ASSTGTMNSPLH
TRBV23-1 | ASSQSPQGPTYEQY
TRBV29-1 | SLGYLGDTDTQY
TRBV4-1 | ASRRQLTNTEAF
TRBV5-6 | ASSFGVKETQY
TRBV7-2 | ASSLGLGTSGTGELF
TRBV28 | ASSLTGAGTSGGSSDEQF
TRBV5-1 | ASSPSGGGVEAF
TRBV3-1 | ASSQMASGAVSTQY
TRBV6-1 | ASSLTLGRVDRPQH
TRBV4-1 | ASSQVAGVAGYEQY
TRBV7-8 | ASSLGPGPDYGYT
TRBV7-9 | ASSPGAGDQPQH
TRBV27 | ASSSPGQYNEQF
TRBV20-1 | SARVHGVGYT
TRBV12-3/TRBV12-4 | ASLPDRVNTEAF
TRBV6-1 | ASRLGPEGAEDT
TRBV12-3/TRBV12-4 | ASTPRGGYEETQY
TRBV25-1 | ASSEYTPLGSYT
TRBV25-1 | ASSLQTVTDTQY
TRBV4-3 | ASSQDRIADEQF
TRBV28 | ASTGSSNTGELF
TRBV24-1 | ATSDLGSEQF
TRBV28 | ASSLFFAGGSNDQF
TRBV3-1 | ASSRALDQPQH
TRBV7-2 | ASRPTGRSNQPQH